The clone carrying this T cell receptor beta chain has only one observation. Its antigen remains unknown. This CDR3 is built from 15 residues. Germline values: CDR1 SGHAT, CDR2 FQNNGV. Trimming removed 5 bases at V and 0 bases at J, with 8 bases between. The data are from a study of T cell responses to AZD1222 COVID-19 vaccine. Study-wide findings and caveats: It should be noted that donors were predominantly white British and more often female, and clonal diversity was possibly underestimated. Nearly half of unique spike-specific TCRs reportedly avoided B.1.351 and B.1.1.7 mutated regions.

Only in-frame clones appear in the TCRdb table, and some are missing; sequencing was by immunoSEQ multiplex PCR. The repertoire holds approximately 150,000 clones, with 85% to 95% as singletons. The clonotype comes from an adult in good health. This rearrangement joins TRBV11-2 to TRBJ1-6; D gene ambiguous. Sequencing was performed on peripheral blood, taken on day 0 of AZD1222 vaccination. CDR3 DNA: TGTGCCAGCAGCCTCACGGCCTCCTATAATTCACCCCTCCACTTT. Protein product: CASSLTASYNSPLHF.